These 15 T cell receptor beta chains came from one sample sequenced in a study of response to subunit inactivated influenza vaccine. TCRdb fed the RT-PCR reads into MiXCR, producing one record per CDR3 protein. The data show approximately 480,000 distinct CDR3 sequences, roughly 11% seen once. This sample comprised PBMCs from blood, obtained 35 to 45 days after vaccination. The receptors stem from a man in his fifties or sixties who received an inactivated influenza vaccine.

In this sample, this clonotype turned up a few times. In DNA, the CDR3 is TGTGCCAGCAGCCACTCGGCGGGAGGGCCCCGGGAGACCCAGTACTTC. Translating gives CASSHSAGGPRETQYF. The chain recombines TRBV9 with TRBJ2-5; TRBD2 aligns across 9 bases. Germline CDR1 and CDR2: SGDLS and YYNGEE. This CDR3 has 16 residues. V lost 4 bases to trimming and J lost 5 bases; unmatched junction nucleotides: 12.

The chain has TRBV20-1 and TRBJ2-7, with 7 positions matching TRBD2. J lost 2 bases, V lost 0 bases, and 10 bases had no gene match. The CDR3 covers 16 residues. Per germline, CDR1 DFQATT and CDR2 SNEGSKA (reference sequence). Here the CDR3 reads CSARELVLAETYEQYF. The CDR3 DNA sequence: TGCAGTGCTAGAGAGCTCGTTCTAGCGGAAACCTACGAGCAGTACTTC.

This clonotype was observed at least ten times. The chain recombines TRBV6-5 with TRBJ2-2, with unresolved D. This CDR3 comprises 14 residues. V was shortened by 3 bases and J by 4 bases, with 9 bases between the two germline ends. Germline CDR1 MNHEY, CDR2 SVGAGI. The CDR3, as DNA: TGTGCCAGCAGTTATTCGGAGAGCACCGGGGAGCTGTTTTTT. Translated, it gives CASSYSESTGELFF.

The genes are TRBV7-9 and TRBJ1-1; D not certain. Germline CDR1 SEHNR, CDR2 FQNEAQ (reference sequence). V was pared by 7 bases and J by 6 bases, with 15 bases between. The CDR3 has 13 residues. The CDR3: CASTPAGVAEAFF. Here the CDR3 DNA reads TGTGCCAGCACCCCGGCGGGCGTCGCTGAAGCTTTCTTT. The full variable domain, in which reference TRBV7-9 and TRBJ1-1 provide the parts outside the CDR3, is DTGVSQNPRHKITKRGQNVTFRCDPISEHNRLYWYRQTLGQGPEFLTYFQNEAQLEKSRLLSDRFSAERPKGSFSTLEIQRTEQGDSAMYLCASTPAGVAEAFFGQGTRLTVV.

The chain combines TRBV7-2 with TRBJ2-5; D is ambiguous. From germline, CDR1 is SGHTA and CDR2 FQGNSA. Trimming cost V 1 base and J 8 bases, with 11 bases left between them. This CDR3 contains 13 residues. The CDR3 DNA is TGTGCCAGCAGCTTAGGGGCCCCGGTTACCCAGTACTTC. This encodes CASSLGAPVTQYF.

The V and J genes are TRBV6-2 or TRBV6-3 and TRBJ1-2, with D maybe TRBD1 (5 bases). Looked up from germline, CDR1 is MNHEY and CDR2 is SVGEGT. The V end lost 0 bases, the J end lost 8 bases, and 10 bases lay between the germline ends. The CDR3 is made up of 13 amino acids. The CDR3 DNA reads as TGTGCCAGCAGTTACTCATCGAGGGGCGGCTACACCTTC. This gives the protein CASSYSSRGGYTF.

The rearrangement links TRBV20-1 to TRBJ1-5, with 7 positions matching TRBD1. CDR3 length: 14 residues. The germline gives CDR1 DFQATT, CDR2 SNEGSKA (reference sequence). With V trimmed by 1 base and J by 3 bases, 3 bases remained unmatched. In nucleotides, the CDR3 is TGCAGTGCTAGAGGAGACAGGGACAATCAGCCCCAGCATTTT. Its protein is CSARGDRDNQPQHF.

This chain joins TRBV27 and TRBJ2-3; 13 bases line up with TRBD2. The CDR3 loop spans 17 amino acids. Germline CDR1 MNHEY, CDR2 SMNVEV (reference sequence). J gave up 5 bases and V 0 bases, and 5 bases lay outside the gene matches. CDR3 protein: CASSLSGTSGARDTQYF. In DNA, the CDR3 is TGTGCCAGCAGTTTATCCGGGACTAGCGGGGCCAGAGATACGCAGTATTTT.

This clonotype was counted at least ten times. V and J are TRBV20-1 and TRBJ1-5; D gene unclear. Between the trimmed V and J ends, which lost 0 bases and 1 base, there was a span of 10 bases. The CDR3 covers 15 residues. Germline loops: CDR1 DFQATT, CDR2 SNEGSKA (reference sequence). The CDR3 protein is CSARDGQRSNQPQHF. The DNA for the CDR3 is TGCAGTGCTAGAGATGGGCAGAGAAGCAATCAGCCCCAGCATTTT.

This clonotype has a count of ten or more. The chain has TRBV12-3 or TRBV12-4 and TRBJ2-3; D is perhaps TRBD2 (6 bases). CDR3 length: 14 residues. Trimming removed 6 bases from V and 9 bases from J, with 19 bases in between. In DNA, the CDR3 is TGTGCCAGCAGCCCCGGAGGGGCTATGGGCACGCAGTATTTT. Translating it yields CASSPGGAMGTQYF.

This clonotype has just a few counts. V is TRBV5-1 and J is TRBJ1-2, with D possibly matching TRBD1 (6 bases). V lost 2 bases to trimming and J lost 4 bases, with 18 bases between them. Germline V gene sequence: CDR1 SGHRS, CDR2 YFSETQ. The CDR3 has 16 residues. CDR3 region: CASSLSGTNSFYGYTF. The CDR3 nucleotides are TGCGCCAGCAGCTTAAGTGGGACAAATTCCTTCTATGGCTACACCTTC.

This clonotype appeared many times. V is TRBV27 and J is TRBJ2-1; D gene unclear. CDR1 is MNHEY, CDR2 SMNVEV, per germline (reference sequence). This CDR3 region has 12 residues. V shed 3 bases and J shed 8 bases, with 8 bases lying between them. The CDR3 sequence: CASSLIGDEQFF. In DNA, the CDR3 is TGTGCCAGCAGTTTGATCGGCGATGAGCAGTTCTTC.

This clonotype was counted only a few times. The V call is TRBV6-2 or TRBV6-3, the J call TRBJ2-1; D is perhaps TRBD2 (5 bases). The length of the CDR3 is 11 residues. Trimming pared 4 bases from V and 8 bases from J, leaving 6 bases between. The germline gives CDR1 MNHEY, CDR2 SVGEGT. The CDR3 loop is CASSSGYEQFF. The CDR3 nucleotides are TGTGCCAGCAGTTCGGGGTATGAGCAGTTCTTC.

This clonotype was seen a few times. The rearrangement joins TRBV20-1 to TRBJ2-1; a possible D gene is TRBD2 (5 bases). Deletions cut 2 bases from V and 4 bases from J, with 15 bases between. The CDR3 contains 15 residues. Germline V gene lookup returns CDR1 DFQATT and CDR2 SNEGSKA (reference sequence). In DNA form, the CDR3 reads TGCAGTGCTAGACGACCCCGGGGTATTTACAATGAGCAGTTCTTC. Translation gives CSARRPRGIYNEQFF.

This clonotype was counted many times. The chain recombines TRBV5-5 with TRBJ2-3; D gene ambiguous. V lost 5 bases to trimming and J lost 2 bases, with 15 bases between them. Germline V gives CDR1 SGHKS, CDR2 YYEKEE (reference sequence). The CDR3 is 15 amino acids. CDR3: CASRPGQQNTDTQYF. CDR3 DNA sequence: TGTGCCAGCAGGCCCGGGCAGCAAAACACAGATACGCAGTATTTT.